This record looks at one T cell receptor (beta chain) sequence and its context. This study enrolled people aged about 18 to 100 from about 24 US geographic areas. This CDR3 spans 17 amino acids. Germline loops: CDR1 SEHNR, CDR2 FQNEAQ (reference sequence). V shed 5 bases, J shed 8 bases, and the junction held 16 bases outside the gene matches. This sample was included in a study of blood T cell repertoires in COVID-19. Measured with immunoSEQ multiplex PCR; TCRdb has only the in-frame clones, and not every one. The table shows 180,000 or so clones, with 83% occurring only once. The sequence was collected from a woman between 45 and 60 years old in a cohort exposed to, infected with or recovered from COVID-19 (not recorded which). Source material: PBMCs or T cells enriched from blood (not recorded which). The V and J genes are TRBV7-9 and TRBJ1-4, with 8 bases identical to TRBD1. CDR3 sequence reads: CASSRFGQGGDVEKLFF. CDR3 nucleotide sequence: TGTGCCAGCAGCAGATTCGGACAGGGAGGGGATGTGGAAAAACTGTTTTTT. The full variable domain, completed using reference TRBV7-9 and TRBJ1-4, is DTGVSQNPRHKITKRGQNVTFRCDPISEHNRLYWYRQTLGQGPEFLTYFQNEAQLEKSRLLSDRFSAERPKGSFSTLEIQRTEQGDSAMYLCASSRFGQGGDVEKLFFGSGTQLSVL.